This TCR beta chain was recorded in a study of PD-L1 blockade in urothelial cancer. Across the study: Blood analysis was done at 3 weeks (second dose) and 6 weeks after treatment began. Blood-derived samples held a median roughly 150,000 T cells.

Some clones are missing from TCRdb's copy, which holds only in-frame ones; the method was immunoSEQ multiplex PCR. Among approximately 90,000 clones, 90% were seen once, and the ten largest hold about 1.6%. Time point in this sample: pretreatment peripheral blood. A note on this clone: As yet, its antigen is unknown.

This CDR3 is 16 amino acids long. V was pared by 0 bases and J by 2 bases, with 8 bases between. CDR1 and CDR2 from the germline V gene are SNHLY and FYNNEI. Points from the study as a whole: Pretreatment TCR clonality in blood, when below the median, was predictive of better survival.

This receptor was taken from a man between 60 and 75 years old with urothelial cancer. The rearrangement uses TRBV2 and TRBJ2-6, with D perhaps TRBD1 (6 bases). Material: PBMCs, obtained around atezolizumab (anti-PD-L1) treatment. CDR3 protein: CASSEARTAGANVLTF. CDR3 sequence (DNA): TGTGCCAGCAGTGAAGCTCGGACAGCTGGGGCCAACGTCCTGACTTTC.